These T cell receptor beta chains were read from a single sample in a study of blood T cell repertoires in COVID-19. The data were produced by immunoSEQ multiplex PCR, yet TCRdb's version contains in-frame clones alone and is incomplete. Among about 68,000 clones, approximately 91% were seen once, and the ten largest hold approximately 2.8%. Material: peripheral blood. These receptors came from a man aged 45-65 years with COVID-19, enrolled during active disease. Each CDR3 is given with its conserved first and last residue.

CDR3	V
CASSEYTTGEAFF	TRBV25-1
CASNNIPRDTEAFF	TRBV7-9
CASSERVGLSFAYEQYF	TRBV2
CASSQKQGLPEAFF	TRBV14
CASSLWGRARADTQYF	TRBV5-6
CASSAVPGGSETQYF	TRBV5-1
CASSLDWGQGGETQYF	TRBV11-2
CASSHEVKNNEQFF	TRBV7-9
CASSQAGTTKTETQYF	TRBV3-1/TRBV3-2
CASSEGLAGGETQYF	TRBV6-1